This is a list of T cell receptor beta chains from one sample in a study of blood T cells in healthy people across ages. TCRdb used MiXCR to reprocess the 5' RACE reads, holding one entry per CDR3 protein. The top ten clones hold about 30% of a sample with about 900,000 distinct CDR3 sequences, under 80% of them seen once. Sequenced sample: blood. The receptors shown here come from a man under 40 in good health. The conserved cysteine and the conserved F or W are not part of the CDR3 here. Rows give clone size only sometimes, using once, few, many, or a class for an expanded clone.

TRBV12-3/TRBV12-4 10 few ASNGVYNEQF
TRBV13 14 . ASSLESSGHTDTQY
TRBV5-1 14 few ASTSDPAGFRETQY
TRBV6-1 13 . ARSLKFRGLNEQF
TRBV29-1 9 few SGGQDNEQF
TRBV27 11 . ASSHQQGAEQY
TRBV5-1 13 . ASSLAGPAKNIQY
TRBV3-1 15 . AGSQESSGGGNQPQH
TRBV7-3 14 many ASSLNAGGQGDTQY
TRBV6-2/TRBV6-3 13 many ASSPGSSSYNEQF
TRBV6-5 17 . ASSYYNGPGTGGEEKLF
TRBV10-3 11 . AISEARDQPQH
TRBV9 13 . ASSVAGRPLDEQF